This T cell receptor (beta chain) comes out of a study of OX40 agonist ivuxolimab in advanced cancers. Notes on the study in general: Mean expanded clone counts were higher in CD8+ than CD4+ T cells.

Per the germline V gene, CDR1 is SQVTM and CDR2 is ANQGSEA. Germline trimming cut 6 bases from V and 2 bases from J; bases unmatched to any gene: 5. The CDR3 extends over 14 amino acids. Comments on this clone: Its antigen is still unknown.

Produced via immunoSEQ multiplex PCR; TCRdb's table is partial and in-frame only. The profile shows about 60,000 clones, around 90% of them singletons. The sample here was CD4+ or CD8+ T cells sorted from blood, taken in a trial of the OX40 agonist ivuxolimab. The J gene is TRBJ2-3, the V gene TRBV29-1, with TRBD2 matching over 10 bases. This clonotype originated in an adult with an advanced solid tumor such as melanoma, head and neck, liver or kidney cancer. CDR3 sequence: CSVVGTSDTDTQYF. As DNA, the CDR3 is TGCAGCGTCGTGGGGACTAGCGACACAGATACGCAGTATTTT.